This T cell receptor beta chain comes out of a study of regulatory T cells in long-lasting Graves disease. Assembly of TCR beta libraries relied on iRepertoire HTBI primers together with Arm-PCR of CDR3 regions. In TCRdb, the multiplex PCR reads were re-called with MiXCR into one record per CDR3 protein. The profile shows about 460,000 distinct CDR3 sequences, around a fifth of them singletons. Sample time point: persistent/refractory GD, antithyroid drugs over 5 years with positive TRAb. PBMCs were the source of the RNA used for TCR sequencing. CDR3 length: 14 residues. The V end lost 4 bases, the J end lost 6 bases, and 17 bases lay between the germline ends. CDR1 and CDR2 (germline): SGDLS, YYNGEE.

The specimen was peripheral blood mononuclear cells (PBMCs), collected when the disease was refractory, from a patient treated with antithyroid drugs. This clonotype was obtained from a female donor with Graves disease. The V and J genes are TRBV9 and TRBJ2-7, with D possibly being TRBD2 (6 bases). The CDR3 DNA sequence: TGTGCCAGCAGCCCCCAAACGGGAGCCCCCGAGCAGTACTTC. Translation: CASSPQTGAPEQYF.